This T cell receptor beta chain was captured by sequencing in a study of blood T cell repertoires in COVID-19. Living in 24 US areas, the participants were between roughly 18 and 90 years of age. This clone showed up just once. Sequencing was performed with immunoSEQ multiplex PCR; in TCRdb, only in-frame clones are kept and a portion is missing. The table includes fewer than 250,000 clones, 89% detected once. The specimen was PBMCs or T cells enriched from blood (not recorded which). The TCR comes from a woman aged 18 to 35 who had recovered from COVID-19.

The CDR3 is CASSPPERRTEKLFF. CDR3 coding DNA: TGTGCCAGCAGCCCACCGGAGAGGAGGACTGAAAAACTGTTTTTT. The chain carries TRBV21-1 and TRBJ1-4. TRBV21-1 is tagged as a pseudogene. The CDR3 is 15 residues long.